This T cell receptor beta chain was profiled in a study of blood T cell repertoires in COVID-19. Study information: The study drew acute and convalescent COVID-19 samples from the United States, Italy and Spain.

Trimming cost V 3 bases and J 4 bases, with 13 bases left between them. From germline, CDR1 is LNHDA and CDR2 SQIVND (reference sequence). CDR3 length: 15 amino acids. This clone was counted a single time. Seattle cases were enrolled at active infection and followed longitudinally. Per the original data handling: Nucleated cell number was recorded as an estimate derived from reference gene primer amplification. Generated by immunoSEQ multiplex PCR, the TCRdb table keeps only in-frame clones and is missing some. The V and J calls and the clone size are those of that table, but D and trimming were determined from the DNA. The data contain about 270,000 clones, around 85% of them singletons.

The sequence was collected from a human donor with COVID-19, enrolled during active disease. The donor label of this sample is uncertain. Material: peripheral blood. This chain links TRBV19 with TRBJ1-5; possible D gene TRBD1, 6 bases. The CDR3: CASSMRTARNQPQHF. The DNA of the CDR3 is TGTGCCAGTAGTATGAGGACAGCTCGTAATCAGCCCCAGCATTTT.